One and the same sample provided the 27 T cell receptor beta chains below, sequenced in a study of beta chain features in type 1 diabetes. Sequenced material consisted of expressed TCRB transcripts (all of the isolated RNA was reverse transcribed). The method was immunoSEQ multiplex PCR; TCRdb's version includes in-frame clones alone and lacks a portion of them. Of just under 150,000 clones in the sample, more than 9% were seen once. Sequenced input: naive CD4+ T cells from blood. Receptors were obtained from a man aged 18 to 35 in good health.

The rearrangement uses TRBV9 and TRBJ2-6; no clear D gene. Trimming cost V 6 bases and J 0 bases, with 4 bases left between them. In germline, CDR1 is SGDLS, CDR2 YYNGEE. The CDR3 has 13 amino acids. CDR3 DNA sequence: TGTGCCAGCATGAGCTCTGGGGCCAACGTCCTGACTTTC. It is translated as CASMSSGANVLTF. The full variable domain, in which reference TRBV9 and TRBJ2-6 provide the parts outside the CDR3, is DSGVTQTPKHLITATGQRVTLRCSPRSGDLSVYWYQQSLDQGLQFLIQYYNGEERAKGNILERFSAQQFPDLHSELNLSSLELGDSALYFCASMSSGANVLTFGAGSRLTVL.

The sample holds a few counts of this clone. The J gene is TRBJ2-7, the V gene TRBV6-5; D gene uncertain. Trimming cost V 2 bases and J 2 bases, with 16 bases left between them. The germline gives CDR1 MNHEY, CDR2 SVGAGI. This CDR3 has 16 residues. As DNA, the CDR3 is TGTGCCAGCAGTTACAAAGAACTACCTTTTCCCTACGAGCAGTACTTC. Its translation: CASSYKELPFPYEQYF.

CDR3 amino acids: CASSPQGQGTEAFF. DNA of the CDR3: TGTGCCAGCAGCCCCCAGGGACAGGGCACTGAAGCTTTCTTT. The chain links TRBV28 to TRBJ1-1; 9 bases fit TRBD1. Trimming took 6 bases from V and 4 from J; bases not matched to a gene: 6. Germline loops: CDR1 MDHEN, CDR2 SYDVKM. The CDR3 has 14 residues. The full variable domain, its missing parts supplied by reference TRBV28 and TRBJ1-1, is DVKVTQSSRYLVKRTGEKVFLECVQDMDHENMFWYRQDPGLGLRLIYFSYDVKMKEKGDIPEGYSVSREKKERFSLILESASTNQTSMYLCASSPQGQGTEAFFGQGTRLTVV.

This clone has just a few counts. V usage is TRBV6-1 and J usage is TRBJ2-7, with D possibly being TRBD1 (6 bases). V lost 4 bases, J lost 4 bases, and 11 bases lay in between. The CDR3 runs to 13 residues. In germline, CDR1 is MNHNS, CDR2 SASEGT. The chain's CDR3 is CASSGQALYEQYF. CDR3 coding DNA: TGTGCCAGCAGTGGACAGGCACTATACGAGCAGTACTTC.

This clone appeared a few times. The DNA for the CDR3 is TGTGCCAGCAACCCGACTAGCGGAACCTCCTACGAGCAGTACTTC. It codes for CASNPTSGTSYEQYF. The J gene is TRBJ2-7, the V gene TRBV7-8; TRBD2 agrees at 9 bases. CDR1 SGHVS and CDR2 FQNEAQ come from the germline V gene. After removal of 7 bases from V and 0 bases from J, the junction contained 7 bases not matched to a gene. The CDR3 extends over 15 amino acids.

The genes are TRBV30 and TRBJ2-3; TRBD2 might be the D (6 bases). V lost 3 bases and J lost 0, with 13 bases in between. This CDR3 spans 15 amino acids. CDR1 and CDR2 (germline): GTSNPN, SVGIG (reference sequence). In DNA form, the CDR3 reads TGTGCCTGGAGACCCGGACTAACTAGCACAGATACGCAGTATTTT. This encodes CAWRPGLTSTDTQYF.

This rearrangement joins TRBV11-2 to TRBJ2-1; TRBD2 agrees at 7 bases. This CDR3 is 15 amino acids long. J gave up 9 bases and V 3 bases, and 11 bases lay outside the gene matches. Germline V gene sequence: CDR1 SGHAT, CDR2 FQNNGV. The CDR3 sequence: CASSFDRGEWAEQFF. The CDR3 DNA sequence: TGTGCCAGCAGCTTCGACCGGGGGGAATGGGCTGAGCAGTTCTTC. The full variable domain, with the rest looked up from reference TRBV11-2 and TRBJ2-1, is EAGVAQSPRYKIIEKRQSVAFWCNPISGHATLYWYQQILGQGPKLLIQFQNNGVVDDSQLPKDRFSAERLKGVDSTLKIQPAKLEDSAVYLCASSFDRGEWAEQFFGPGTRLTVL.

The chain has TRBV7-3 and TRBJ2-3; 7 nucleotides line up with TRBD1. Per germline, CDR1 SGHTA and CDR2 FQGTGA. The junction had 6 bases not matched to a gene; V was cut back by 5 bases and J by 1 base. The CDR3 runs 15 residues. CDR3 bases: TGTGCCAGCAGCGAGGGGGCGGGCGGCACAGATACGCAGTATTTT. Amino acid sequence: CASSEGAGGTDTQYF. The whole variable domain, remainder taken from reference TRBV7-3 and TRBJ2-3, is GAGVSQTPSNKVTEKGKYVELRCDPISGHTALYWYRQSLGQGPEFLIYFQGTGAADDSGLPNDRFFAVRPEGSVSTLKIQRTERGDSAVYLCASSEGAGGTDTQYFGPGTRLTVL.

The CDR3 DNA sequence: TGTGCCAGCAGAAAAGGACTAGCGGGGGGGCCGAGCACAGATACGCAGTATTTT. Translation gives CASRKGLAGGPSTDTQYF. This chain joins TRBV27 and TRBJ2-3, with 15 bases fitting TRBD2. The CDR3 is 18 residues long. Germline assignment: CDR1 MNHEY and CDR2 SMNVEV (reference sequence). J gave up 0 bases and V 6 bases, and 7 bases lay outside the gene matches.

The V and J genes are TRBV6-1 and TRBJ2-1; TRBD1 agrees at 9 bases. CDR1 and CDR2 (germline): MNHNS, SASEGT. The CDR3 runs to 15 residues. With V trimmed by 2 bases and J by 7 bases, 6 bases remained unmatched. CDR3 nucleotides: TGTGCCAGCAGTGAACGGGACAGGGAGGTGAATGAGCAGTTCTTC. It translates to CASSERDREVNEQFF.

This clone turned up a few times. The chain is built from TRBV7-6 and TRBJ2-7; possible D gene TRBD2, 6 bases. Germline loops: CDR1 SGHVS, CDR2 FNYEAQ. V was clipped by 4 bases and J by 3 bases, with 16 bases between them. This CDR3 has 15 amino acids. CDR3 sequence reads: CASSSQTAGSYEQYF. The CDR3 bases are TGTGCCAGCAGCTCCCAAACCGCCGGGAGCTACGAGCAGTACTTC.

The CDR3 protein is CASRKTQETQYF. CDR3 nucleotide sequence: TGTGCCAGCAGAAAAACTCAAGAGACCCAGTACTTC. The chain links TRBV6-1 to TRBJ2-5, with no clear D. Trimming took 6 bases from V and 2 from J, leaving 7 bases between them. Germline V gene data show CDR1 as MNHNS and CDR2 as SASEGT. The CDR3 totals 12 residues.

The chain has TRBV28 and TRBJ2-7, with 7 bases fitting TRBD1. V shed 3 bases and J 0 bases; nucleotides not matched to a gene: 5. The CDR3 has 15 amino acids. Germline V gene sequence: CDR1 MDHEN, CDR2 SYDVKM. The DNA of the CDR3 is TGTGCCAGCAGTTTGTGGACAGGTCACTCCTACGAGCAGTACTTC. This sequence encodes CASSLWTGHSYEQYF.

This clone was seen ten or more times. This chain connects TRBV4-1 to TRBJ2-2, with TRBD2 identical over 12 bases. The CDR3 length is 16 residues. CDR1 is MGHRA, CDR2 YSYEKL, per germline. The ends lost 4 bases at V and 1 base at J; junction bases unmatched: 1. The DNA for the CDR3 is TGCGCCAGCAGCCGGGGACTAGCGGGGAACACCGGGGAGCTGTTTTTT. Translated, it gives CASSRGLAGNTGELFF.

The chain combines TRBV25-1 with TRBJ2-1; D possibly corresponds to TRBD1 (6 bases). Trimming removed 3 bases at V and 1 base at J, with 10 bases between. The germline V gene has CDR1 MGHDK and CDR2 SYGVNS. The CDR3 is made up of 15 amino acids. The CDR3 DNA is TGTGCCAGCAGTGAGGACAGTCTTTCCTACAATGAGCAGTTCTTC. Its translation is CASSEDSLSYNEQFF.

This clone was seen repeatedly, ten times or more. The V and J genes are TRBV6-5 and TRBJ2-5; 9 positions agree with TRBD2. CDR1 and CDR2 (germline): MNHEY, SVGAGI. This CDR3 contains 13 residues. With V trimmed by 6 bases and J by 5 bases, 4 bases remained unmatched. CDR3 in DNA: TGTGCCAGCAGGCGGGGGGGCGCGGAGACCCAGTACTTC. Translated, it gives CASRRGGAETQYF.

The chain carries TRBV19 and TRBJ2-3; 9 bases map to TRBD2. The CDR3 consists of 14 residues. Trimming cost V 9 bases and J 0 bases; bases outside gene matches: 4. CDR1 is LNHDA and CDR2 is SQIVND in the germline V gene (reference sequence). The CDR3 sequence: CASLAGPSTDTQYF. DNA for the CDR3: TGTGCCAGCCTAGCGGGGCCGAGCACAGATACGCAGTATTTT.

This clone was seen a handful of times. The CDR3 DNA is TGTGCCAGCAGTCAGAGGCTAGCTACCGGGGAGCTGTTTTTT. Translated, it gives CASSQRLATGELFF. The V and J genes are TRBV6-5 and TRBJ2-2; the D gene is possibly TRBD2 (5 bases). The V end was cut by 5 bases, the J end by 5 bases, with 12 bases between. Germline V gene data show CDR1 as MNHEY and CDR2 as SVGAGI. The CDR3 consists of 14 residues.

This clone was detected many times. The V gene is TRBV7-6, the J gene TRBJ2-4; D is undetermined. CDR3 length: 12 amino acids. Germline V lookup: CDR1 SGHVS, CDR2 FNYEAQ. Trimming removed 4 bases from V and 5 bases from J, with 6 bases in between. The CDR3 reads CASSSVENIQYF. The CDR3 region has the DNA TGTGCCAGCAGCTCCGTCGAAAACATTCAGTACTTC.

This rearrangement joins TRBV9 to TRBJ2-1, with a tentative D call TRBD2 (6 bases). The length of the CDR3 is 15 residues. Germline values: CDR1 SGDLS, CDR2 YYNGEE. The ends were cut back, 4 bases at V and 4 bases at J, with 15 bases in the middle. The CDR3 bases are TGTGCCAGCAGCCTCACCGGGGGACCTTACAATGAGCAGTTCTTC. This translates into CASSLTGGPYNEQFF.

The sample holds many counts of this clone. The J gene is TRBJ2-7, the V gene TRBV30; D perhaps matches TRBD2 (6 bases). CDR1 is GTSNPN, CDR2 SVGIG, per germline (reference sequence). The CDR3 totals 13 residues. Trimming removed 7 bases from V and 7 bases from J, with 20 bases in between. The CDR3 DNA follows: TGTGCCTTTCGCGGGGACCTCCTGTGGGAGCAGTACTTC. Protein: CAFRGDLLWEQYF. Based on the CDR3 plus reference TRBV30 and TRBJ2-7, the full variable domain is SQTIHQWPATLVQPVGSPLSLECTVEGTSNPNLYWYRQAAGRGLQLLFYSVGIGQISSEVPQNLSASRPQDRQFILSSKKLLLSDSGFYLCAFRGDLLWEQYFGPGTRLTVT.

The rearrangement joins TRBV19 to TRBJ2-6; D not certain. CDR3 length: 18 amino acids. Germline CDR1 and CDR2: LNHDA and SQIVND (reference sequence). V lost 3 bases and J 0 bases, leaving 15 bases between the germline ends. For the CDR3, the DNA is TGTGCCAGTAGTATTACATCGAAACTAAGCTCTGGGGCCAACGTCCTGACTTTC. Protein sequence: CASSITSKLSSGANVLTF.

This clone was picked up many times. The chain couples TRBV28 to TRBJ1-6; D is undetermined. The CDR3 contains 12 residues. Germline loops: CDR1 MDHEN, CDR2 SYDVKM. V gave up 2 bases and J gave up 9 bases, with 5 bases separating them. The CDR3 here is CASSLTGSPLHF. CDR3 nucleotide sequence: TGTGCCAGCAGTTTAACGGGTTCACCCCTCCACTTT. Variable domain in full (rest from reference TRBV28 and TRBJ1-6): DVKVTQSSRYLVKRTGEKVFLECVQDMDHENMFWYRQDPGLGLRLIYFSYDVKMKEKGDIPEGYSVSREKKERFSLILESASTNQTSMYLCASSLTGSPLHFGNGTRLTVT.

There are a few counts of this clone. This chain links TRBV19 with TRBJ2-3; D may be TRBD1 (5 bases). There are 14 residues in the CDR3. The germline V gene encodes CDR1 LNHDA and CDR2 SQIVND (reference sequence). The V and J ends lost 6 bases and 5 bases respectively, with 15 bases between them. CDR3: CASRKTEKRDTQYF. Written as DNA, the CDR3 is TGTGCCAGTAGGAAGACAGAGAAGAGAGATACGCAGTATTTT.

J is TRBJ1-2 and V is TRBV7-8, with 7 bases lining up with TRBD1. Germline V gives CDR1 SGHVS, CDR2 FQNEAQ. With 4 bases clipped from V and 2 bases from J, the junction kept 4 bases outside the gene matches. There are 14 residues in the CDR3. The CDR3 protein is CASSSRQGNYGYTF. CDR3 nucleotide sequence: TGTGCCAGCAGCTCCAGACAGGGAAACTATGGCTACACCTTC.

The rearrangement joins TRBV2 to TRBJ2-2; 12 bases line up with TRBD2. This CDR3 region has 17 residues. The trim removed 5 bases at V and 4 bases at J, leaving 8 bases unmatched. The germline CDR1 and CDR2 sequences are SNHLY and FYNNEI. The CDR3 protein is CASSMRLAGVSTGELFF. The CDR3 DNA is TGTGCCAGCAGTATGAGACTAGCGGGGGTCTCCACCGGGGAGCTGTTTTTT.

Turning to this clone: One end of the junction does not line up with germline, which may come from a read error. This sample also contains other DNA sequences that code for the same CDR3. The chain combines TRBV2 with TRBJ1-1, with D possibly matching TRBD1 (6 bases). Germline V gene lookup returns CDR1 SNHLY and CDR2 FYNNEI. This CDR3 comprises 13 residues. The CDR3 DNA sequence: TGTGCCACCGCTGGACAGCTGAACACTGAAGCTTTTTTT. This gives the protein CATAGQLNTEAFF.